This T cell receptor beta chain emerged from a study of T cells after yellow fever vaccination. In this sample, this clonotype turned up many times. In making TCR cDNA, 5'RACE template switching added a universal primer site and UMIs to it. TCRdb processed the 5' RACE reads anew with MiXCR; each CDR3 protein has one entry. Of roughly 300,000 distinct CDR3 sequences detected, roughly 8.6% appear once; the ten largest clones hold approximately 15%. The receptor was derived from a man between 18 and 35 years old who received the YFV17D yellow fever vaccine. The source was PBMCs, collected around 45 days after the first yellow fever vaccination.

The CDR3 here is CASSVQGGRETQYF. The CDR3, as DNA: TGTGCCAGCAGTGTCCAGGGAGGTCGGGAGACCCAGTACTTC. V usage is TRBV6-1 and J usage is TRBJ2-5, with D maybe TRBD2 (6 bases). This CDR3 spans 14 amino acids. V was trimmed by 4 bases and J by 5 bases, leaving 14 bases between them. CDR1 and CDR2 from the germline V gene are MNHNS and SASEGT.